Each of the 26 T cell receptor beta chains below was sequenced from the same sample in a study of OX40 agonist ivuxolimab in advanced cancers. TCRdb's table, derived via immunoSEQ multiplex PCR, lists solely in-frame clones and lacks some. The sample includes approximately 33,000 clones, about nine tenths seen only once; the top ten take approximately 9.1%. The source material was CD4+ or CD8+ T cells sorted from blood, sampled in a trial of the OX40 agonist ivuxolimab. The receptors derive from an adult with an advanced solid tumor such as melanoma, head and neck, liver or kidney cancer.

The gene calls are TRBV19 and TRBJ2-2; no firm D call. Per germline, CDR1 LNHDA and CDR2 SQIVND (reference sequence). The V end lost 7 bases, the J end lost 1 base, and 13 bases lay between the germline ends. CDR3 length: 15 amino acids. CDR3 region: CASTALIWNTGELFF. CDR3 nucleotides: TGTGCCAGTACGGCTCTTATATGGAACACCGGGGAGCTGTTTTTT. Combining the CDR3 with reference TRBV19 and TRBJ2-2 gives the whole variable domain DGGITQSPKYLFRKEGQNVTLSCEQNLNHDAMYWYRQDPGQGLRLIYYSQIVNDFQKGDIAEGYSVSREKKESFPLTVTSAQKNPTAFYLCASTALIWNTGELFFGEGSRLTVL.

V is TRBV19 and J is TRBJ2-1, with D perhaps matching TRBD2 (8 bases). CDR3 length: 19 amino acids. In germline, CDR1 is LNHDA, CDR2 SQIVND (reference sequence). Trimming stripped 5 bases from V and 7 bases from J, with 30 bases between. CDR3 nucleotides: TGTGCCAGTAGTTTAGGGACAGTTTGGGGGACTAGTCCTCGAAATGAGCAGTTCTTC. Its protein product is CASSLGTVWGTSPRNEQFF.

V and J are TRBV5-1 and TRBJ2-3; 12 nucleotides match TRBD1. CDR3 length: 15 residues. V was pared by 4 bases and J by 3 bases, with 3 bases of the junction left unmatched. The germline CDR1 and CDR2 sequences are SGHRS and YFSETQ. The CDR3 loop reads CASSRDRGRTDTQYF. CDR3 coding DNA: TGCGCCAGCAGCCGGGACAGGGGGCGAACAGATACGCAGTATTTT. The whole variable domain, filled in from reference TRBV5-1 and TRBJ2-3, reads KAGVTQTPRYLIKTRGQQVTLSCSPISGHRSVSWYQQTPGQGLQFLFEYFSETQRNKGNFPGRFSGRQFSNSRSEMNVSTLELGDSALYLCASSRDRGRTDTQYFGPGTRLTVL.

The chain combines TRBV6-5 with TRBJ1-1, with D possibly TRBD1 on 6 matching bases. The CDR3 extends over 16 amino acids. Trimming shortened V by 2 bases and J by 1 base, and 14 bases separated the two germline ends. Looked up from germline, CDR1 is MNHEY and CDR2 is SVGAGI. CDR3 bases: TGTGCCAGCAGTTACGAGCGACAGGCGTCGAACACTGAAGCTTTCTTT. It codes for CASSYERQASNTEAFF.

The V and J genes are TRBV7-2 and TRBJ1-2; the match to TRBD1 covers 8 bases. Trimming took 1 base from V and 8 from J; bases not matched to a gene: 9. The germline V gene encodes CDR1 SGHTA and CDR2 FQGNSA. The CDR3 loop spans 15 amino acids. In nucleotides, the CDR3 is TGTGCCAGCAGCTTAGTCCAGGGGGCTCGGTGGGGCTACACCTTC. Translating it yields CASSLVQGARWGYTF.

This sequence joins TRBV5-1 and TRBJ2-1; 10 nucleotides match TRBD1. The germline V gene has CDR1 SGHRS and CDR2 YFSETQ. V lost 3 bases, J lost 6 bases, and 6 bases stayed unmatched. This CDR3 comprises 15 residues. The CDR3 sequence is CASSSGQGRSNEQFF. CDR3 coding DNA: TGCGCCAGCAGCTCGGGACAGGGGAGATCCAATGAGCAGTTCTTC.

This clone came up once. The chain joins TRBV4-2 to TRBJ2-1; D not certain. This CDR3 contains 17 residues. The V and J ends lost 1 base and 12 bases respectively, with 25 bases between them. Germline V gene sequence: CDR1 LGHNA, CDR2 YNFKEQ. The CDR3 here is CASSQALTTGLLDGQFF. CDR3 in DNA: TGTGCCAGCAGCCAAGCCCTTACCACCGGCCTCCTAGACGGGCAGTTCTTC.

This chain uses TRBV5-6 with TRBJ1-2; D uncertain. In germline, CDR1 is SGHDT, CDR2 YYEEEE. V was cut by 0 bases and J by 5 bases, with 8 bases left in between. The CDR3 extends over 13 amino acids. DNA for the CDR3: TGTGCCAGCAGCTTGGGGTTTGATTATGGCTACACCTTC. This translates into CASSLGFDYGYTF. Full variable domain (missing parts from reference TRBV5-6 and TRBJ1-2): DAGVTQSPTHLIKTRGQQVTLRCSPKSGHDTVSWYQQALGQGPQFIFQYYEEEERQRGNFPDRFSGHQFPNYSSELNVNALLLGDSALYLCASSLGFDYGYTFGSGTRLTVV.

This clone was seen a single time. The rearrangement joins TRBV7-2 to TRBJ2-7; D gene uncertain. The V and J ends lost 4 bases and 0 bases respectively, with 4 bases between them. The CDR3 contains 12 residues. Germline-derived CDR1 and CDR2 are SGHTA and FQGNSA. The CDR3 loop reads CASSWSSYEQYF. The CDR3 DNA follows: TGTGCCAGCAGCTGGAGCTCCTACGAGCAGTACTTC.

The rearrangement uses TRBV21-1 and TRBJ1-2; the table's D call TRBD1 went unverified against the DNA. TRBV21-1 is classified as a pseudogene. The CDR3 runs to 14 residues. The CDR3 nucleotides are TGTGCCAGCCGAGACAGGGTAGGTAACTATGGCTACACCTTC. This gives the protein CASRDRVGNYGYTF.

The rearrangement uses TRBV6-1 and TRBJ2-7; maybe TRBD1 (8 bases). Deletions cut 10 bases from V and 2 bases from J, with 15 bases between. CDR1 is MNHNS, CDR2 SASEGT, per germline. This CDR3 is built from 13 residues. The CDR3 sequence is CATYRGGTYEQYF. CDR3 coding DNA: TGTGCCACGTACAGGGGGGGAACCTACGAGCAGTACTTC.

The chain links TRBV7-3 to TRBJ2-1, with TRBD2 matching 9 bases. The ends lost 3 bases at V and 6 bases at J; junction bases unmatched: 6. Germline V gene lookup returns CDR1 SGHTA and CDR2 FQGTGA. CDR3 length: 15 amino acids. CDR3 sequence: CASSLGLAGPNEQFF. The CDR3 DNA reads TGTGCCAGCAGCTTGGGGCTAGCGGGACCCAATGAGCAGTTCTTC.

The V and J genes are TRBV5-1 and TRBJ1-1; no definite D call. V was trimmed by 0 bases and J by 1 base, leaving 13 bases between them. Germline V gene sequence: CDR1 SGHRS, CDR2 YFSETQ. This CDR3 spans 16 amino acids. The CDR3 reads CASSLATGSQNTEAFF. Written as DNA, the CDR3 is TGCGCCAGCAGCTTGGCGACCGGGAGCCAGAACACTGAAGCTTTCTTT.

The V gene is TRBV29-1, the J gene TRBJ2-1; possibly TRBD1 for D (5 bases). Germline values: CDR1 SQVTM, CDR2 ANQGSEA. There are 12 residues in the CDR3. Trimming stripped 4 bases from V and 11 bases from J, with 15 bases between. This CDR3 is CSVATPGRKQFF. The CDR3, as DNA: TGCAGCGTTGCCACCCCAGGGCGAAAGCAGTTCTTC.

V usage is TRBV5-5 and J usage is TRBJ1-3; D is uncertain. Germline CDR1 is SGHKS and CDR2 is YYEKEE (reference sequence). Trimming removed 7 bases from V and 0 bases from J, with 17 bases in between. CDR3 length: 16 residues. CDR3 sequence reads: CASCEALVGSGNTIYF. Here the CDR3 DNA reads TGTGCCAGCTGCGAGGCACTAGTGGGCTCTGGAAACACCATATATTTT.

V gene TRBV6-5 combines with J gene TRBJ1-1; no definite D call. The germline V and J ends were trimmed by 2 bases and 0 bases, with 7 bases remaining between them. Germline CDR1 MNHEY, CDR2 SVGAGI. The CDR3 loop spans 14 amino acids. CDR3 residues: CASSYGPLNTEAFF. In nucleotides, the CDR3 is TGTGCCAGCAGTTACGGGCCGTTGAACACTGAAGCTTTCTTT.

The chain employs TRBV7-2 and TRBJ2-1; 13 nucleotides agree with TRBD2. Unmatched junction bases numbered 13, after V lost 5 bases and J lost 15 bases. This CDR3 region has 15 residues. Germline CDR1 SGHTA, CDR2 FQGNSA. For the CDR3, the DNA is TGTGCCAGCAGCCCCCGACTAGCGGGAGGCCCAGAGGTGTTCTTC. Amino acid sequence: CASSPRLAGGPEVFF.

The chain has TRBV12-5 and TRBJ1-4; 10 bases are a match to TRBD1. The CDR3 has 14 residues. The germline V gene encodes CDR1 LGHNT and CDR2 FRNRAP. V lost 7 bases to trimming and J lost 7 bases; unmatched junction nucleotides: 6. The CDR3 nucleotides are TGTGCTAGTGCCCCGGGACAGGGGACTGAAAAACTGTTTTTT. Translation: CASAPGQGTEKLFF.

V gene TRBV28 combines with J gene TRBJ1-2, with a possible D match to TRBD1 (6 bases). The V gene's germline CDR1 is MDHEN and CDR2 SYDVKM. There are 13 residues in the CDR3. Trimming took 1 base from V and 7 from J, leaving 10 bases between them. This chain's CDR3 is CASSLSAGVGYTF. The CDR3 nucleotides read TGTGCCAGCAGTTTATCGGCAGGGGTTGGCTACACCTTC.

CDR3 loop: CASSPGTSGSSSYNEQFF. DNA of the CDR3: TGTGCCAGCAGCCCGGGGACTAGCGGGAGTAGCTCCTACAATGAGCAGTTCTTC. The rearrangement links TRBV21-1 to TRBJ2-1; TRBD2 reflects the table's D call only, with no check against the DNA. TRBV21-1 is described as a pseudogene. There are 18 residues in the CDR3.

This chain uses TRBV5-1 with TRBJ2-3, with a possible D match to TRBD2 (6 bases). The CDR3 contains 14 residues. Germline V gene sequence: CDR1 SGHRS, CDR2 YFSETQ. V lost 3 bases and J 0 bases, leaving 8 bases between the germline ends. The CDR3, as DNA: TGCGCCAGCAGCTCCAGCGGGAGCACAGATACGCAGTATTTT. Residues: CASSSSGSTDTQYF.

CDR3 DNA: TGTGCCAGCAGCTTAGATGGTAGTGAGCAGTTCTTC. The encoded protein is CASSLDGSEQFF. The chain couples TRBV11-3 to TRBJ2-1; D is uncertain. This CDR3 spans 12 amino acids. With 0 bases removed from V and 9 bases from J, the gap between germline ends came to 6 bases. Germline lookup yields CDR1 SGHNT and CDR2 YENEEA.

The V gene is TRBV11-2, the J gene TRBJ2-2; no firm D call. V shed 4 bases and J shed 3 bases, with 3 bases lying between them. CDR3 length equals 12 residues. Germline CDR1 is SGHAT and CDR2 is FQNNGV. The CDR3 sequence is CASSSYTGELFF. CDR3 in DNA: TGTGCCAGCAGCTCTTACACCGGGGAGCTGTTTTTT.

The chain recombines TRBV11-3 with TRBJ2-1; D is perhaps TRBD1 (6 bases). The CDR3 has 15 residues. Germline lookup yields CDR1 SGHNT and CDR2 YENEEA. Trimming took 5 bases from V and 8 from J, leaving 19 bases between them. In nucleotides, the CDR3 is TGTGCCAGCAGCGGACGGGGCCAGGGGCGCGATGAGCAGTTCTTC. Protein product: CASSGRGQGRDEQFF. The variable domain in full, completed from reference TRBV11-3 and TRBJ2-1, reads EAGVVQSPRYKIIEKKQPVAFWCNPISGHNTLYWYLQNLGQGPELLIRYENEEAVDDSQLPKDRFSAERLKGVDSTLKIQPAELGDSAVYLCASSGRGQGRDEQFFGPGTRLTVL.

The V gene is TRBV30, the J gene TRBJ1-1; D ambiguous. The CDR3 loop spans 13 amino acids. Looked up from germline, CDR1 is GTSNPN and CDR2 is SVGIG (reference sequence). The V gene lost 0 bases and the J gene lost 5 bases, with 10 bases spanning the gap. As DNA, the CDR3 is TGTGCCTGGAGTGTACTGCAGGCAACTGAAGCTTTCTTT. Its protein product is CAWSVLQATEAFF.

The chain couples TRBV5-6 to TRBJ2-1; 13 bases are shared with TRBD2. The V gene's germline CDR1 is SGHDT and CDR2 YYEEEE. CDR3 size: 17 residues. Trimming at V came to 4 bases and at J to 4 bases, leaving 8 bases not matched to a gene. As DNA, the CDR3 is TGTGCCAGCAGCCGACTAGCGGGAGGTCGGGGTTACAATGAGCAGTTCTTC. This sequence encodes CASSRLAGGRGYNEQFF.